The 29 T cell receptor beta chains below come from one sample, sequenced in a study of blood T cell repertoires in COVID-19. Sequenced by immunoSEQ multiplex PCR; TCRdb stores in-frame clones only, minus some. Here the sample spans approximately 260,000 clones, roughly four fifths being singletons. The material sequenced was PBMCs or T cells enriched from blood (not recorded which). The receptor set was obtained from a man aged 30-40 years with acute COVID-19.

This sequence joins TRBV6-6 and TRBJ1-2; no clear D. V was trimmed by 2 bases and J by 0 bases, leaving 13 bases between them. CDR3 length equals 16 residues. CDR1 and CDR2 from the germline V gene are MNHNY and SVGAGI (reference sequence). For the CDR3, the DNA is TGTGCCAGCAGTTACGAGGTTGTCGGCGCTAACTATGGCTACACCTTC. Translation gives CASSYEVVGANYGYTF.

The gene calls are TRBV3-1 (or the pseudogene TRBV3-2) and TRBJ1-2, with a tentative D call TRBD1 (5 bases). Germline CDR1 is LGHDT and CDR2 is YNNKEL (reference sequence). V lost 4 bases and J 5 bases, leaving 11 bases between the germline ends. The CDR3 length is 13 residues. CDR3 nucleotides: TGTGCCAGCAGCCGAGACCCAGGGTATGGCTACACCTTC. Its protein is CASSRDPGYGYTF.

V and J are TRBV14 and TRBJ2-6; 7 bases line up with TRBD1. The V gene end was trimmed by 4 bases and the J gene end by 0 bases; junction bases not matched to a gene: 15. Germline CDR1 SGHDN, CDR2 FVKESK. The CDR3 spans 20 residues. The DNA for the CDR3 is TGTGCCAGCAGCCGCCCGTTGGGGAGACAGGGCTCCTCTGGGGCCAACGTCCTGACTTTC. Protein product: CASSRPLGRQGSSGANVLTF. The complete variable domain, with remaining parts taken from reference TRBV14 and TRBJ2-6, reads EAGVTQFPSHSVIEKGQTVTLRCDPISGHDNLYWYRRVMGKEIKFLLHFVKESKQDESGMPNNRFLAERTGGTYSTLKVQPAELEDSGVYFCASSRPLGRQGSSGANVLTFGAGSRLTVL.

The CDR3 spells CASRYTGSYEQYV. CDR3 DNA sequence: TGTGCCAGCAGGTACACGGGTTCCTACGAGCAGTACGTC. The V call is TRBV6-2 or TRBV6-3, the J call TRBJ2-7; D remains ambiguous. V dropped 6 bases and J dropped 1 base, with 10 bases sitting between them. CDR3 length: 13 residues. Germline assignment: CDR1 MNHEY and CDR2 SVGEGT.

The V and J genes are TRBV2 and TRBJ2-7, with D maybe TRBD2 (6 bases). The CDR3 extends over 14 amino acids. Between the trimmed V and J ends, which lost 5 bases and 0 bases, there was a span of 11 bases. Germline CDR1 is SNHLY and CDR2 is FYNNEI. CDR3 nucleotides: TGTGCCAGCAGTAAGGGACTGAGCTCCTACGAGCAGTACGTC. It codes for CASSKGLSSYEQYV.

This chain links TRBV2 with TRBJ1-3, with 8 bases that match TRBD1. Germline V gene lookup returns CDR1 SNHLY and CDR2 FYNNEI. CDR3 length: 14 amino acids. Losses at the gene ends were 6 bases for V and 3 bases for J; bases not matched to a gene: 4. This chain's CDR3 is CASRTGVGGNTIYF. The DNA of the CDR3 is TGTGCCAGCAGGACAGGGGTCGGTGGAAACACCATATATTTT.

The chain carries TRBV11-2 and TRBJ2-2; TRBD2 matches at 10 bases. V lost 7 bases, J lost 4 bases, and 3 bases stayed unmatched. This CDR3 comprises 14 residues. Germline CDR1 is SGHAT and CDR2 is FQNNGV. The CDR3 region has the DNA TGTGCCAGCATTACTAGCGGGACCACCGGGGAGCTGTTTTTT. The encoded protein is CASITSGTTGELFF.

The V gene is TRBV7-2, the J gene TRBJ2-1; 8 nucleotides match TRBD1. CDR3 length: 16 amino acids. With V trimmed by 0 bases and J by 2 bases, 3 bases remained unmatched. Per germline, CDR1 SGHTA and CDR2 FQGNSA. The CDR3 region is CASSLARGRPYNEQFF. The CDR3 coding sequence is TGTGCCAGCAGCTTAGCCAGGGGGCGACCCTACAATGAGCAGTTCTTC.

This clone was detected only once. CDR3 nucleotides: TGTGCCAGCAGCTTAGTGGGCGGGGATGCCGGGGAGCTGTTTTTT. Translating gives CASSLVGGDAGELFF. The genes are TRBV11-2 and TRBJ2-2; possibly TRBD2 for D (6 bases). Germline assignment: CDR1 SGHAT and CDR2 FQNNGV. The CDR3 consists of 15 residues. Trimming shortened V by 1 base and J by 6 bases, and 12 bases separated the two germline ends.

This clone has just one count. V usage is TRBV7-9 and J usage is TRBJ2-1; 10 bases align to TRBD2. After removal of 5 bases from V and 5 bases from J, the junction contained 9 bases not matched to a gene. Germline lookup yields CDR1 SEHNR and CDR2 FQNEAQ (reference sequence). The CDR3 has 16 amino acids. CDR3 sequence: CASSPSTSGLHNEQFF. CDR3 nucleotides: TGTGCCAGCAGCCCTTCGACTAGCGGGTTACACAATGAGCAGTTCTTC.

This clone was seen once. The chain combines TRBV28 with TRBJ1-2, with 8 positions matching TRBD1. Germline trimming cut 9 bases from V and 4 bases from J; bases unmatched to any gene: 7. Germline CDR1 is MDHEN and CDR2 is SYDVKM. CDR3 length: 13 residues. Here the CDR3 reads CASRTGTLYGYTF. The CDR3 nucleotides are TGTGCCAGTAGGACAGGGACCCTCTATGGCTACACCTTC.

V is TRBV5-1 and J is TRBJ1-2; no clear D. This CDR3 spans 13 amino acids. Germline assignment: CDR1 SGHRS and CDR2 YFSETQ. Trimming pared 3 bases from V and 5 bases from J, leaving 11 bases between. Written as DNA, the CDR3 is TGCGCCAGCAGCTCCCTGACTATTTATGGCTACACCTTC. The encoded protein is CASSSLTIYGYTF.

The chain joins TRBV9 to TRBJ1-4; D remains unclear. Deletions cut 2 bases from V and 4 bases from J, with 12 bases between. Germline lookup yields CDR1 SGDLS and CDR2 YYNGEE. The CDR3 is 15 amino acids. CDR3 bases: TGTGCCAGCAGCGTCGGAGGCAGCTTTAATGAAAAACTGTTTTTT. Its protein is CASSVGGSFNEKLFF.

The J gene is TRBJ2-2, the V gene TRBV4-2; 12 bases align to TRBD2. The V segment lost 0 bases and the J segment 6 bases; nucleotides outside the gene matches: 17. The CDR3 is 21 residues long. Germline CDR1 and CDR2: LGHNA and YNFKEQ. The CDR3 DNA reads TGTGCCAGCAGCCAAGATCCCGCTGGACTAGCGGGATCTGGTGGTGCCGGGGAGCTGTTTTTT. Its protein product is CASSQDPAGLAGSGGAGELFF.

The rearrangement links TRBV24-1 to TRBJ2-1; TRBD1 matches at 11 bases. This CDR3 is built from 16 residues. Trimming removed 2 bases from V and 10 bases from J; junction bases left unmatched: 9. CDR1 is KGHDR and CDR2 is SFDVKD in the germline V gene. The DNA of the CDR3 is TGTGCCACCAGTGATTCTCTTGGGACAGGGGGGAACGAGCAGTTCTTC. Residues: CATSDSLGTGGNEQFF.

The chain has TRBV30 and TRBJ1-5; the D is unclear. The V end lost 1 base, the J end lost 4 bases, and 5 bases lay between the germline ends. CDR1 and CDR2 (germline): GTSNPN, SVGIG (reference sequence). The CDR3 extends over 12 amino acids. In DNA form, the CDR3 reads TGTGCCTGGAGTGAAATAAATCAGCCCCAGCATTTT. Amino acid sequence: CAWSEINQPQHF. Drawing the rest from reference TRBV30 and TRBJ1-5, the complete variable domain is SQTIHQWPATLVQPVGSPLSLECTVEGTSNPNLYWYRQAAGRGLQLLFYSVGIGQISSEVPQNLSASRPQDRQFILSSKKLLLSDSGFYLCAWSEINQPQHFGDGTRLSIL.

The table lists this clone with a count of one. The V call is TRBV23-1, the J call TRBJ2-7, with 8 bases aligning to TRBD1. TRBV23-1 is designated an ORF whose function remains uncertain. J lost 2 bases, V lost 6 bases, and 3 bases had no gene match. This CDR3 is built from 13 residues. CDR3 loop: CASSPGQAYEQYV. In DNA, the CDR3 is TGCGCCAGCAGCCCGGGACAGGCCTACGAGCAGTACGTC.

The CDR3 sequence is CASSLGTGLAPIVRGTQYF. The CDR3 DNA sequence: TGTGCCAGCAGTTTGGGGACGGGACTAGCGCCTATTGTTAGGGGTACGCAGTATTTT. The V call is TRBV28, the J call TRBJ2-3; 10 bases fit TRBD2. CDR1 is MDHEN, CDR2 SYDVKM, per germline. V was pared by 3 bases and J by 8 bases, with 20 bases of the junction left unmatched. The CDR3 spans 19 residues. Variable domain in full (rest from reference TRBV28 and TRBJ2-3): DVKVTQSSRYLVKRTGEKVFLECVQDMDHENMFWYRQDPGLGLRLIYFSYDVKMKEKGDIPEGYSVSREKKERFSLILESASTNQTSMYLCASSLGTGLAPIVRGTQYFGPGTRLTVL.

The chain combines TRBV19 with TRBJ1-1, with 8 bases aligning to TRBD1. The CDR3 has 14 amino acids. Unmatched junction bases numbered 3, after V lost 6 bases and J lost 0 bases. Germline V lookup: CDR1 LNHDA, CDR2 SQIVND (reference sequence). CDR3: CASRGQVMNTEAFF. The CDR3 nucleotides read TGTGCCAGTAGGGGACAGGTGATGAACACTGAAGCTTTCTTT.

This clone turned up a few times. The chain recombines TRBV6-2 or TRBV6-3 with TRBJ1-1, with unresolved D. Trimming cost V 2 bases and J 5 bases, with 18 bases left between them. This CDR3 comprises 16 residues. Germline loops: CDR1 MNHEY, CDR2 SVGEGT. The CDR3 sequence is CASSYEKDRKWTEAFF. Here the CDR3 DNA reads TGTGCCAGCAGTTACGAAAAAGATAGAAAATGGACTGAAGCTTTCTTT.

As regards this clone: The junction shows a germline mismatch at one end, possibly a read error. The CDR3 nucleotides are TGTGCCAGCAGCTATACAGGGGGCGATCAGCCCCAGCATTTT. Amino acids: CASSYTGGDQPQHF. The chain combines TRBV5-1 with TRBJ1-5; 9 nucleotides match TRBD1. CDR3 length: 14 residues. Germline CDR1 reads SGHRS; CDR2 reads YFSETQ.

The chain has TRBV14 and TRBJ2-3; 8 nucleotides match TRBD2. This CDR3 has 16 residues. From germline, CDR1 is SGHDN and CDR2 FVKESK. The V segment lost 4 bases and the J segment 1 base; nucleotides outside the gene matches: 7. This CDR3 is CASSLRRGGRTDTQYF. CDR3 DNA: TGTGCCAGCAGCCTCCGACGGGGGGGGCGCACAGATACGCAGTATTTT.

The rearrangement links TRBV5-4 to TRBJ1-6; D is perhaps TRBD1 (5 bases). CDR1 is SGHNT, CDR2 YYREEE, per germline (reference sequence). V shed 4 bases and J shed 8 bases, with 16 bases lying between them. The CDR3 loop spans 15 amino acids. The CDR3 DNA sequence: TGTGCCAGCAGCGCAGGCGGGGCACGGTATTCACCCCTCCACTTT. Protein: CASSAGGARYSPLHF.

This clone came up once. This chain joins TRBV6-2 or TRBV6-3 and TRBJ1-5; D uncertain. The CDR3 runs 12 residues. CDR1 and CDR2 (germline): MNHEY, SVGEGT. The V and J ends lost 2 bases and 9 bases respectively, with 8 bases between them. The CDR3 coding sequence is TGTGCCAGCAGTTACGATCCGGGGCCCCAGCATTTT. Translating it yields CASSYDPGPQHF.

This sequence joins TRBV4-2 and TRBJ1-4; perhaps TRBD1 as D (6 bases). Germline V gene data show CDR1 as LGHNA and CDR2 as YNFKEQ. With 4 bases removed from V and 0 bases from J, the gap between germline ends came to 12 bases. This CDR3 comprises 16 residues. CDR3 DNA: TGTGCCAGCAGCCTTAGGACAGATGCAACTAATGAAAAACTGTTTTTT. This encodes CASSLRTDATNEKLFF.

About this clone: The sample has other DNA sequences that encode this CDR3 too. The chain uses TRBV10-1 and TRBJ1-2; TRBD1 is a possible D gene (5 bases). V lost 4 bases, J lost 6 bases, and 12 bases lay in between. This CDR3 spans 13 amino acids. Germline V lookup: CDR1 WNHNN, CDR2 SYGVQD (reference sequence). CDR3 region: CASSGQGKDGYTF. The CDR3 DNA reads as TGCGCCAGCAGTGGGCAGGGAAAGGATGGCTACACCTTC.

The count of this clone is one. The chain combines TRBV7-2 with TRBJ2-3, with D possibly being TRBD1 (6 bases). The germline V and J ends were trimmed by 5 bases and 5 bases, with 20 bases remaining between them. Germline-derived CDR1 and CDR2 are SGHTA and FQGNSA. The CDR3 extends over 16 amino acids. CDR3 DNA: TGTGCCAGCAGCCGGGCTGCACAGGGTCACGGAGATACGCAGTATTTT. This codes for CASSRAAQGHGDTQYF. Full variable domain (rest looked up from reference TRBV7-2 and TRBJ2-3): GAGVSQSPSNKVTEKGKDVELRCDPISGHTALYWYRQSLGQGLEFLIYFQGNSAPDKSGLPSDRFSAERTGGSVSTLTIQRTQQEDSAVYLCASSRAAQGHGDTQYFGPGTRLTVL.

Points on this clone: The junction differs from germline at one of its ends, possibly a read error. The V gene is TRBV5-1, the J gene TRBJ1-2; D uncertain. CDR1 and CDR2 (germline): SGHRS, YFSETQ. The CDR3 totals 14 residues. The CDR3 protein is CASSAARGNYGYTF. For the CDR3, the DNA is TGTGCCAGCAGCGCCGCCAGAGGAAACTATGGCTACACCTTC.

This clone has just a few counts. This chain links TRBV3-1 (or the pseudogene TRBV3-2) with TRBJ2-2; D is unclear. The CDR3 loop spans 12 amino acids. Germline V lookup: CDR1 LGHDT, CDR2 YNNKEL (reference sequence). V shed 4 bases and J shed 8 bases, with 8 bases lying between them. The CDR3 DNA sequence: TGTGCCAGCAGCCTGACTGCAGGGGAGCTGTTTTTT. Translated: CASSLTAGELFF.